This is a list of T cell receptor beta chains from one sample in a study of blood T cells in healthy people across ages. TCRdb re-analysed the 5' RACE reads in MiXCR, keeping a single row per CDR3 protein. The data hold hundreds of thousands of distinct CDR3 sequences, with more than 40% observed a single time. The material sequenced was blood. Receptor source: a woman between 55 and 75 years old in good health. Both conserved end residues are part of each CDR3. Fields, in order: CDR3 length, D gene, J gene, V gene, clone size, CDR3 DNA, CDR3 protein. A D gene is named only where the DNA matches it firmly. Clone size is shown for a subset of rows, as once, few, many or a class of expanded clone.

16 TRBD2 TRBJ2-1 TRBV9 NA TGTGCCAGCAGCGTAGTTAGCGGGAGTACCTACAATGAGCAGTTCTTC CASSVVSGSTYNEQFF
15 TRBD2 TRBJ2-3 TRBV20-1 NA TGCAGTGCTAGGCTCCGCGGGAGTGCCACAGATACGCAGTATTTT CSARLRGSATDTQYF
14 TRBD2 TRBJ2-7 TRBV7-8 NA TGTGCCAGCAGCTTAGGGGAGGGCACCTACGAGCAGTACTTC CASSLGEGTYEQYF
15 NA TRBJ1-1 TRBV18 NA TGTGCCAGCTCACCATCAGGCGGTCCGTACACTGAAGCTTTCTTT CASSPSGGPYTEAFF
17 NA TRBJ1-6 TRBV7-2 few TGTGCCAGCAGCCCTAATCGGGGAGGTTTCTATAATTCACCCCTCCACTTT CASSPNRGGFYNSPLHF
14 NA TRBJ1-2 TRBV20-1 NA TGCAGTGCTAGTAGAGAGGGAGCGGGTCTTGGCTACACCTTC CSASREGAGLGYTF
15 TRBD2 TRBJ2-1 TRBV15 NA TGTGCCACCGGACAAGCGGGAGGCCCCTGCAATGAGCAGTTCTTC CATGQAGGPCNEQFF
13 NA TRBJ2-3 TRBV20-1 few TGCAGTATCTTCAGCGGGAGCACAGATACGCAGTATTTT CSIFSGSTDTQYF
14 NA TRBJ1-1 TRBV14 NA TGTGCCAGCAGCACCAGGAGTATGAACACTGAAGCTTTCTTT CASSTRSMNTEAFF
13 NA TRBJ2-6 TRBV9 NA TGTGCCAGCAGCCATGCTGGGGTCAACGTCCTGACTTTC CASSHAGVNVLTF
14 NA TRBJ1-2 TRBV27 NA TGTGCCAGCAGTCCGGGACGGGGGATTAGTGGCTACACCTTC CASSPGRGISGYTF